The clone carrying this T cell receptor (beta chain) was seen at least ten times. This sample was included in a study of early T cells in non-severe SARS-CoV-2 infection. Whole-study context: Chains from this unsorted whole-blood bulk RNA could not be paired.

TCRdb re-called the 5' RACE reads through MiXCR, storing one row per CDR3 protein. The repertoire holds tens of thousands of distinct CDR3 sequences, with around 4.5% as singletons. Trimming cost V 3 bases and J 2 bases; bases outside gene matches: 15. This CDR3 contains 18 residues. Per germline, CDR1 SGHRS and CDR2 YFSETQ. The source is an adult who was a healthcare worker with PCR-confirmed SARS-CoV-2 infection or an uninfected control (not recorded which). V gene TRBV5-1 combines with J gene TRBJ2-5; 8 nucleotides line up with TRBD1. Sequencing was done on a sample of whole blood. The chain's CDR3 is CASSSWGQDALIQETQYF. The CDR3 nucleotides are TGCGCCAGCAGCTCGTGGGGACAGGACGCTCTAATACAAGAGACCCAGTACTTC.